The following is a T cell receptor (beta chain) sequence with its context. Its target is unknown. The repertoire was sequenced with immunoSEQ multiplex PCR; TCRdb's copy has only in-frame clones and lacks some. The profile shows tens of thousands of clones, about four fifths of them singletons. The data stem from a study of T cell responses to AZD1222 COVID-19 vaccine. Study-wide results and caveats: Nearly half of spike-specific TCRs reportedly go after variant regions that carry no mutations. Recipients of AZD1222 seropositive at baseline numbered only five or six. In a largely white British group with more females than males, clonal diversity was possibly underestimated. Repertoire samples came only from after the peak T cell response.

V lost 7 bases and J lost 1, with 13 bases in between. The germline gives CDR1 MDHEN, CDR2 SYDVKM. This CDR3 is built from 14 residues. The chain links TRBV28 to TRBJ1-2, with D hard to call. The TCR originated in an adult who received the AZD1222 COVID-19 vaccine. The input for sequencing was peripheral blood, taken 28 days after the second AZD1222 dose. The CDR3 is CASKRAEFNYGYTF. The CDR3 DNA is TGTGCCAGCAAGCGAGCTGAATTTAACTATGGCTACACCTTC.